This is a list of T cell receptor beta chains from one sample in a study of blood T cells in healthy people across ages. Each CDR3 protein gets one entry after TCRdb re-called the 5' RACE reads with MiXCR. Of about 1,000,000 distinct CDR3 sequences listed, around 45% are singletons. The sample taken for sequencing was blood. Source of these receptors: an older woman in good health. Each CDR3 is given with its conserved first and last residue. D genes are given only for firm matches. Expanded clones are given a class, and other clones once, few, many or no size at all.

V gene	CDR3 length	J gene	D gene	clone size	CDR3 protein	CDR3 DNA
TRBV12-5	14	TRBJ1-2	-	few	CASGLVGQAYGYTF	TGTGCTAGTGGTTTGGTGGGTCAAGCCTATGGCTACACCTTC
TRBV2	15	TRBJ1-5	TRBD1	few	CASSVGTGGPQPQHF	TGTGCCAGCAGTGTGGGGACAGGGGGTCCCCAACCCCAGCATTTT
TRBV3-1	20	TRBJ2-5	TRBD2	many	CASSQPTGLAGAITQETQYF	TGTGCCAGCAGCCAACCAACAGGACTAGCGGGAGCTATAACTCAAGAGACCCAGTACTTC
TRBV5-1	16	TRBJ2-1	TRBD2	few	CASSLDGLAGGNEQFF	TGCGCCAGCAGCTTGGACGGACTAGCGGGAGGTAATGAGCAGTTCTTC
TRBV2	16	TRBJ2-1	TRBD2	-	CASGRTSGSTYNEQFF	TGTGCCAGCGGCCGGACTAGCGGGAGTACCTACAATGAGCAGTTCTTC
TRBV5-1	13	TRBJ2-7	-	-	CASRRGDSYEQYF	TGCGCCAGCAGAAGGGGAGATAGCTACGAGCAGTACTTC
TRBV5-1	14	TRBJ2-7	-	few	CASSLVGVNHEQYF	TGCGCCAGCAGTCTAGTAGGGGTGAACCACGAGCAGTACTTC
TRBV21-1	14	TRBJ2-5	-	-	CASSKVPQTGTQYF	TGTGCCAGCAGCAAAGTCCCCCAGACTGGGACCCAGTACTTC
TRBV20-1	16	TRBJ2-5	TRBD2	-	CSAAPGSLAGRETQYF	TGCAGTGCTGCGCCTGGGTCGCTAGCGGGAAGAGAGACCCAGTACTTC
TRBV5-1	14	TRBJ2-1	-	-	CASSIDPSYNEQFF	TGCGCCAGCAGCATAGATCCCTCCTACAATGAGCAGTTCTTC
TRBV10-3	14	TRBJ2-7	-	-	CATNWLADSYEQYF	TGTGCCACCAATTGGCTGGCCGACTCCTACGAGCAGTACTTC
TRBV6-5	14	TRBJ1-2	-	-	CASRGERIAYGYTF	TGTGCCAGCAGGGGGGAGAGGATCGCCTATGGCTACACCTTC
TRBV12-3/TRBV12-4	15	TRBJ2-5	TRBD1	few	CASSLDRGRRETQYF	TGTGCCAGCAGTTTGGACAGGGGGCGTAGGGAGACCCAGTACTTC
TRBV27	13	TRBJ2-7	-	-	CASSVRHSYEQYF	TGTGCCAGCAGCGTGAGACACTCCTACGAGCAGTACTTC
TRBV7-2	16	TRBJ2-7	TRBD1	-	CASSLVSWDSTYEQYF	TGTGCCAGCAGCTTAGTATCTTGGGACAGTACCTACGAGCAGTACTTC
TRBV6-1	16	TRBJ2-3	TRBD1	-	CASSEWGTGLLNTQYF	TGTGCCAGCAGTGAATGGGGGACAGGGCTTCTAAATACGCAGTATTTT
TRBV5-1	15	TRBJ2-7	TRBD2	-	CASSETSGRAYEQYF	TGCGCCAGCAGCGAAACTAGCGGGAGGGCCTACGAGCAGTACTTC
TRBV24-1	17	TRBJ2-1	TRBD2	few	CATSEMWVGRGHNEQFF	TGTGCCACCAGTGAGATGTGGGTCGGGAGGGGACACAATGAGCAGTTCTTC
TRBV10-1	14	TRBJ2-5	TRBD2	-	CASSESTSGIRQYF	TGCGCCAGCAGTGAGTCGACTAGCGGGATAAGGCAGTACTTC
TRBV12-3/TRBV12-4	14	TRBJ1-2	-	-	CASSLDIVEAGYTF	TGTGCCAGCAGTTTAGATATTGTGGAGGCTGGCTACACCTTC
TRBV10-3	14	TRBJ2-5	TRBD2	few	CAIRPGLAGETQYF	TGTGCCATCAGGCCGGGACTAGCGGGAGAGACCCAGTACTTC
TRBV15	20	TRBJ2-3	TRBD2	-	CATSRAPGLAGGGNTDMQYF	TGTGCCACCAGCAGAGCCCCGGGACTAGCGGGAGGCGGAAACACAGATATGCAGTATTTT
TRBV5-1	12	TRBJ2-3	-	many	CASSLSTDTQYF	TGTGCCAGCAGCTTAAGCACAGATACGCAGTATTTT
TRBV4-1	16	TRBJ2-1	TRBD2	-	CASSQPSGRAENEQFF	TGCGCCAGCAGCCAACCTAGCGGGAGGGCCGAGAATGAGCAGTTCTTC
TRBV7-9	16	TRBJ1-2	-	-	CASSLYAMVTNYGYTF	TGTGCCAGCAGCCTATATGCCATGGTAACTAACTATGGCTACACCTTC
TRBV29-1	15	TRBJ2-7	TRBD2	many	CSVAGGRDLGYEQYF	TGCAGCGTCGCCGGCGGGAGGGATCTGGGCTACGAGCAGTACTTC
TRBV6-2/TRBV6-3	16	TRBJ2-5	-	few	CASSSWGPGDKETQYF	TGTGCCAGCAGTTCCTGGGGACCCGGCGACAAAGAGACCCAGTACTTC
TRBV7-9	17	TRBJ2-3	-	-	CASSADRGGAGTDTQYF	TGTGCCAGCAGCGCAGATCGAGGGGGAGCGGGCACAGATACGCAGTATTTT
TRBV27	14	TRBJ2-7	-	-	CASSLNRQSYEQYF	TGTGCCAGCAGTTTGAACAGGCAGTCCTACGAGCAGTACTTC
TRBV24-1	15	TRBJ2-1	TRBD2	-	CATSSGTSGRDEQFF	TGTGCCACCAGCTCCGGGACTAGCGGGAGAGATGAGCAGTTCTTC
TRBV2	13	TRBJ2-7	-	once	CASDRDPQYEQYF	TGTGCCAGTGACCGGGACCCTCAGTACGAGCAGTACTTC
TRBV4-1	15	TRBJ2-7	-	few	CASSQEGGVMWEQYF	TGCGCCAGCAGCCAAGAGGGGGGAGTAATGTGGGAGCAGTACTTC
TRBV5-1	15	TRBJ2-7	TRBD1	few	CASSTRQGNTYEQYF	TGCGCCAGCAGCACCCGACAGGGAAACACTTACGAGCAGTACTTC
TRBV27	18	TRBJ2-3	TRBD1	-	CASTSLDRGTSSTDTQYF	TGTGCCAGCACCTCACTCGACAGGGGGACCTCTAGCACAGATACGCAGTATTTT
TRBV5-6	15	TRBJ1-1	-	-	CASSLASGYSAEAFF	TGTGCTAGCAGCTTGGCGTCTGGGTATTCGGCTGAAGCTTTCTTT
TRBV29-1	14	TRBJ2-1	TRBD2	-	CSAKGLAATNEQFF	TGCAGCGCCAAAGGACTAGCTGCCACAAATGAGCAGTTCTTC
TRBV27	13	TRBJ2-7	-	-	CASSSSGAYEQYF	TGTGCCAGCAGTTCGTCAGGGGCCTACGAGCAGTACTTC
TRBV6-6	15	TRBJ1-6	TRBD1	-	CASSPMTGGNSPLHF	TGTGCCAGCAGTCCTATGACAGGGGGTAATTCACCCCTCCACTTT
TRBV20-1	15	TRBJ2-3	TRBD2	-	CSARDLREGLDTQYF	TGCAGTGCTAGAGATCTGCGGGAGGGATTAGATACGCAGTATTTT
TRBV20-1	18	TRBJ2-1	-	-	CSARDWAAATNSYNEQFF	TGCAGTGCTAGAGATTGGGCGGCGGCGACAAACTCCTACAATGAGCAGTTCTTC